The clone carrying this T cell receptor beta chain has just a few counts. What it binds is not known. Healthy bone marrow donors supplied every sample. The entry originates in a study of cytomegalovirus exposure and HLA in healthy donors. Study-level results: Upon later analysis, HLA-associated TCR beta chains proved more clonally expanded than other, equally common chains. Many donors carried some public TCRs, although rarity characterized most TCR sequences. Reports indicate that TCR beta sequences accurately predicted the HLA-A and HLA-B alleles of most subjects.

V was pared by 5 bases and J by 4 bases, with 11 bases of the junction left unmatched. CDR1 is SEHNR, CDR2 FQNEAQ, per germline (reference sequence). CDR3 length equals 16 residues. This PCR relied on a set of 60 Vbeta primers and 13 Jbeta primers. The method was immunoSEQ multiplex PCR; TCRdb's version includes in-frame clones alone and lacks a portion of them. The data contain under 200,000 clones, roughly 80% of them singletons. This TCR came from a man aged 50-60 years in good health and CMV-seronegative. What was sequenced was PBMCs. J is TRBJ1-2 and V is TRBV7-9, with 9 bases matching TRBD1. The CDR3 region is CASSQESGQGIYGYTF. CDR3 DNA: TGTGCCAGCAGCCAAGAGTCCGGACAGGGGATCTATGGCTACACCTTC.